The sequence of this TCR beta chain was determined in a study of cytomegalovirus exposure and HLA in healthy donors. The PCR made use of 60 Vbeta and 13 Jbeta primers. Assay: immunoSEQ multiplex PCR; the TCRdb copy retains only in-frame clones and omits some. Of around 300,000 clones in the sample, roughly 70% are singletons; the top ten hold approximately 2.3%. The V end lost 4 bases, the J end lost 0 bases, and 11 bases lay between the germline ends. The germline V gene has CDR1 SGHDN and CDR2 FVKESK. The CDR3 has 15 amino acids. Sample: PBMCs. The clonotype was recovered from a female donor in good health and CMV-seronegative. The genes are TRBV14 and TRBJ2-3, with D possibly being TRBD2 (5 bases). The CDR3 bases are TGTGCCAGCAGCCGCGCAGCGGTTAGCACAGATACGCAGTATTTT. Translated: CASSRAAVSTDTQYF.